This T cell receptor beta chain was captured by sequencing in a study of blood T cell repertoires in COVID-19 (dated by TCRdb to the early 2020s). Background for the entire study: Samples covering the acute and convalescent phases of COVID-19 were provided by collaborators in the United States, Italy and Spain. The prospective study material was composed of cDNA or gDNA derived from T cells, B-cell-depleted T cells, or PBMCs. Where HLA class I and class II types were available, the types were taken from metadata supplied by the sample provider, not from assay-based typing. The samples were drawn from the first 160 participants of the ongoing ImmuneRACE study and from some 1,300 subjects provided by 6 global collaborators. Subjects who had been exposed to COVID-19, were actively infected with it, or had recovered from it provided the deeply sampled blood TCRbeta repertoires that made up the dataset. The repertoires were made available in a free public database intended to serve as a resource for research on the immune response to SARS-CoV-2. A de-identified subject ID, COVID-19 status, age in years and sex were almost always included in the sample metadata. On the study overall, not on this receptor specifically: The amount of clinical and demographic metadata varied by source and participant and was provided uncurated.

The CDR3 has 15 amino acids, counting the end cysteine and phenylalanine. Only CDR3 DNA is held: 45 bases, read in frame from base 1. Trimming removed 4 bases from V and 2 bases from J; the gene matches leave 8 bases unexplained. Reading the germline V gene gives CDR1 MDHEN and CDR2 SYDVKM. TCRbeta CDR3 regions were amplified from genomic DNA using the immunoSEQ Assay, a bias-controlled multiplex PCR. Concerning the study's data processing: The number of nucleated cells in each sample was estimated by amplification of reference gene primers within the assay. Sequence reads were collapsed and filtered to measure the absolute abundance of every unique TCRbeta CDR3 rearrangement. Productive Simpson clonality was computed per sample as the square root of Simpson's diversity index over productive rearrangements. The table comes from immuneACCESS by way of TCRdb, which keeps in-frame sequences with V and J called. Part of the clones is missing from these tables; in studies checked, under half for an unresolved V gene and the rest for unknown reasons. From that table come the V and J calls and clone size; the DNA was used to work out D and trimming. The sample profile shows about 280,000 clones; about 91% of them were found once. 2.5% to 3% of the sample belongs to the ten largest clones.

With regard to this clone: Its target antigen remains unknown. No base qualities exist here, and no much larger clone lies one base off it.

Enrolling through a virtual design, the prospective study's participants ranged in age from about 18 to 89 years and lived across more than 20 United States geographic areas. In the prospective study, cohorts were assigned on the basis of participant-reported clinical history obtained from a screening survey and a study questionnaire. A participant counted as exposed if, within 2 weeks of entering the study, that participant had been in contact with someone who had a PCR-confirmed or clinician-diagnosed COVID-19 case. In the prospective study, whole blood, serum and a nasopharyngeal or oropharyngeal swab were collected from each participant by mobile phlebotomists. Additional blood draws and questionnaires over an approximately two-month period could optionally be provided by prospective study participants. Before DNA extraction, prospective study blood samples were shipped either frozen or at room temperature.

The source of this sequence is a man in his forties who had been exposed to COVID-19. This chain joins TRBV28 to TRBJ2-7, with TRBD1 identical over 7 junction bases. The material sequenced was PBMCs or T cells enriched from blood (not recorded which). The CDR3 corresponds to CASSSGGHNTYEQYF. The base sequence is TGTGCCAGCAGTTCAGGGGGACACAATACCTACGAGCAGTACTTC. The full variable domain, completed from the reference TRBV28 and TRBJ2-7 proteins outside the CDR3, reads DVKVTQSSRYLVKRTGEKVFLECVQDMDHENMFWYRQDPGLGLRLIYFSYDVKMKEKGDIPEGYSVSREKKERFSLILESASTNQTSMYLCASSSGGHNTYEQYFGPGTRLTVT.